This T cell receptor (beta chain) was documented in a study of tumor and adjacent non-tumor tissue in lung cancer. About the research overall: Stage I to III disease affected about nine men and a handful of women aged about 30 to 85. Findings and limits, study-wide: Tumor TCR diversity, when higher, was linked to shorter survival.

This sample's RNA came from whole unsorted tissue. The CDR3 consists of 15 residues. Per the germline V gene, CDR1 is WSHSY and CDR2 is SAAADI. A modified ARM-PCR protocol with three rounds of nested PCR amplified TCRbeta. TCRdb itself ran the multiplex PCR reads through MiXCR, one entry per CDR3 protein. The profile covers 100,000 to 120,000 distinct CDR3 sequences, with over 70% appearing a single time and 22% taken by the ten largest. For this clonotype: The antigen is unknown. Its ends do not fully match the called genes, so a read error is possible.

Sample: lung tumor tissue. This TCR came from a man in his sixties or seventies with non-small cell lung cancer. The chain combines TRBV10-2 with TRBJ2-5; D not resolved. CDR3 sequence: CTSSGSGLGVETRYF. In DNA, the CDR3 is TGCACCAGCAGTGGTTCCGGCCTAGGAGTGGAGACCCGGTACTTC.